This TCR beta chain was captured by sequencing in a study of cytotoxic CD8 clonotypes in ibrutinib-treated CLL. The protocol was immunoSEQ multiplex PCR, while the TCRdb copy is restricted to in-frame clones and leaves out a portion. The sample consists of 150,000 or so clones, around 77% of them appearing once. Specimen: PBMCs, collected after 12 months of ibrutinib treatment. The TCR originated in a human donor with chronic lymphocytic leukemia.

Written as DNA, the CDR3 is TGTGCCAGTAGAATGCAGGGTACCTACGAGCAGTACTTC. It codes for CASRMQGTYEQYF. This chain joins TRBV6-1 and TRBJ2-7; weak D call: TRBD1 (5 bases). Trimming took 9 bases from V and 2 from J, leaving 14 bases between them. The germline V gene has CDR1 MNHNS and CDR2 SASEGT. The CDR3 has 13 amino acids.